This TCR beta chain was captured in a study of blood T cell repertoires in COVID-19. Only in-frame clones appear in the TCRdb table, and some are missing; sequencing was by immunoSEQ multiplex PCR. The sample contains 270,000 or so clones, 85% of which appear only once. Across 24 US areas, participants ranged in age from about 18 to 90 years. Up to 2 weeks before entering the study, exposed participants had met a COVID-19 case. This CDR3 spans 13 amino acids. Deletions cut 5 bases from V and 3 bases from J, with 9 bases between. The germline CDR1 and CDR2 sequences are MDHEN and SYDVKM. The rearrangement joins TRBV28 to TRBJ2-3; tentatively, D is TRBD2 (5 bases). The clonotype was recovered from a woman between 50 and 59 years old who had been exposed to COVID-19. Source material: PBMCs or T cells enriched from blood (not recorded which). CDR3 bases: TGTGCCAGCAGTGCCACGGGGACAGATACGCAGTATTTT. Amino acid sequence: CASSATGTDTQYF.